This TCR beta chain appears in the sequencing data of a study of molecular identifiers for immune sequencing clone quantification. Points from the study as a whole: For effector cells, clones above 20 RNA copies held over 98% of molecules; for naive cells, under 1%. Amid 750,000 to 1,000,000 naive cells, spiked Jurkat TCR RNA from one cell was reportedly still detectable.

Each CDR3 protein is one row after TCRdb ran MiXCR on the PCR reads. This table holds roughly 320,000 distinct CDR3 sequences, about 23% found once. This clonotype was seen more than once but under ten times. Its antigen is still unknown. The trim removed 2 bases at V and 6 bases at J, leaving 5 bases unmatched. Germline V gives CDR1 LNHDA, CDR2 SQIVND (reference sequence). The CDR3 is made up of 15 amino acids. Sequenced material: naive CD8+ T cells from blood, with Jurkat cell RNA spiked in. Subset given: FACS-sorted CD8+CD4-CCR7+CD45RA+ naive T cells. This sequence joins TRBV19 and TRBJ2-2, with 8 bases matching TRBD2. This receptor was taken from a human donor in good health. Some libraries in this study had Jurkat cell RNA spiked in. The CDR3 DNA is TGTGCCAGTAGTATACGGGGGGGCCCTTCCGGGGAGCTGTTTTTT. Its protein is CASSIRGGPSGELFF. Full variable domain (rest looked up from reference TRBV19 and TRBJ2-2): DGGITQSPKYLFRKEGQNVTLSCEQNLNHDAMYWYRQDPGQGLRLIYYSQIVNDFQKGDIAEGYSVSREKKESFPLTVTSAQKNPTAFYLCASSIRGGPSGELFFGEGSRLTVL.